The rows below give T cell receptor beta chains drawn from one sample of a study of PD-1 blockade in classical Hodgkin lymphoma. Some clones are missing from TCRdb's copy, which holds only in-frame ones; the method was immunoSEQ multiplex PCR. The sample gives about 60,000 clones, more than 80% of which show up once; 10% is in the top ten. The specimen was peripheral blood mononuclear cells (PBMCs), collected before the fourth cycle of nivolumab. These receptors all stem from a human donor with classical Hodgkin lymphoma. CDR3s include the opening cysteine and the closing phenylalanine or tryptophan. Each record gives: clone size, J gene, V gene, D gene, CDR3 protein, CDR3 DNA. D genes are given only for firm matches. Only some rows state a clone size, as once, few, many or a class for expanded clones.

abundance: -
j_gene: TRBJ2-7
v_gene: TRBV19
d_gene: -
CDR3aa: CASSLQSSYEQYF
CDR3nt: TGTGCCAGTAGTCTACAGAGCTCCTACGAGCAGTACTTC

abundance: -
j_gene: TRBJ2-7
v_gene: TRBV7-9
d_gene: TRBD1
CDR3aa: CASSLPGQSYEQYF
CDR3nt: TGTGCCAGCAGTCTGCCGGGACAGTCCTACGAGCAGTACTTC

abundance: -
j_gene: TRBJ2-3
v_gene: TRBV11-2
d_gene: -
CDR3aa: CASSLGGSDTQYF
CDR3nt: TGTGCCAGCAGCTTAGGAGGGTCCGATACGCAGTATTTT

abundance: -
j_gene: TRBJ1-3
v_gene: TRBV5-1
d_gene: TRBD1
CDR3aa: CASSLQGQGDTIYF
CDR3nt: TGCGCCAGCAGCTTGCAGGGACAGGGGGACACCATATATTTT

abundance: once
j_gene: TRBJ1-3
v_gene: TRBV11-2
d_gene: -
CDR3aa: CASSPSWGAGNTIYF
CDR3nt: TGTGCCAGCAGCCCCAGTTGGGGGGCTGGAAACACCATATATTTT

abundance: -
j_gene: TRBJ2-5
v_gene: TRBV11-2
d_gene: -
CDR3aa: CASSFGQETQYF
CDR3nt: TGTGCCAGCAGCTTCGGGCAAGAGACCCAGTACTTC

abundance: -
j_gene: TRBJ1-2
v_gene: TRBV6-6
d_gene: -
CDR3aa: CASSSTGTRVWGYTF
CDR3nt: TGTGCCAGCAGTTCGACCGGCACGCGCGTTTGGGGCTACACCTTC

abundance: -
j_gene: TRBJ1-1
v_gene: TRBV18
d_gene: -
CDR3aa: CASSPSSLGTEAFF
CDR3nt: TGTGCCAGCTCACCGTCGAGCCTAGGCACTGAAGCTTTCTTT

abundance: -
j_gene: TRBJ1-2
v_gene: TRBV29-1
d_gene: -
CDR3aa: CSAADSTYGYTF
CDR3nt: TGCAGCGCCGCCGATTCGACCTACGGCTACACCTTC

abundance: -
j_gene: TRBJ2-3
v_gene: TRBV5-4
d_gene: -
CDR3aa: CASSSKGSDTQYF
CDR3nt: TGTGCCAGCAGCTCAAAGGGGTCAGATACGCAGTATTTT

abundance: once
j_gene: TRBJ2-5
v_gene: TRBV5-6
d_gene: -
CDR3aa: CASSLIMSETQYF
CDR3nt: TGTGCCAGCAGCTTGATTATGTCTGAGACCCAGTACTTC

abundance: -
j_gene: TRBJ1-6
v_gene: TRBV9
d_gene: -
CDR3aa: CASSAGLSYNSPLHF
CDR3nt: TGTGCCAGCAGCGCAGGCCTCTCCTATAATTCACCCCTCCACTTT

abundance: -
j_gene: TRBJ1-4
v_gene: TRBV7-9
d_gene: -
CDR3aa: CASSDIGTSSQPELFF
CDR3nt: TGTGCCAGCAGCGACATAGGGACTTCCTCACAACCCGAACTGTTTTTT

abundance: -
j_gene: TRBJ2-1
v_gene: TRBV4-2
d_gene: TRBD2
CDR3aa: CASSQDGGGAAYEQFF
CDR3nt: TGTGCCAGCAGCCAAGATGGCGGGGGGGCGGCGTATGAGCAGTTCTTC

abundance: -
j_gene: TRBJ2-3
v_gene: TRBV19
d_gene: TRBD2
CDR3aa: CASSILAEADTQYF
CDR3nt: TGTGCCAGTAGTATACTAGCGGAAGCAGATACGCAGTATTTT

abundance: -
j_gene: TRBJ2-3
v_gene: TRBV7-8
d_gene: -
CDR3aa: CASSFETGAKAQYF
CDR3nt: TGTGCCAGCAGCTTCGAAACTGGCGCCAAAGCGCAGTATTTT

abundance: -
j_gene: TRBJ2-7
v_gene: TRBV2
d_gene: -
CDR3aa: CASSEALAVYEQYF
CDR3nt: TGTGCCAGCAGTGAGGCACTGGCCGTCTACGAGCAGTACTTC

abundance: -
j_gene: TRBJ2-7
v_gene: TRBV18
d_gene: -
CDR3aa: CASSPPDSYEQYF
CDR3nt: TGTGCCAGCTCACCTCCTGACAGCTACGAGCAGTACTTC

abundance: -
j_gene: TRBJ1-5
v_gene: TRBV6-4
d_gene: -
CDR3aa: CASSVSSNQPQHF
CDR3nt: TGTGCCAGCAGTGTAAGCAGCAATCAGCCCCAGCATTTT

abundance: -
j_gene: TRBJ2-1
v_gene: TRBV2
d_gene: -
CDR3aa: CASSGTPNNEQFF
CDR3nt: TGTGCCAGCAGCGGGACACCGAACAATGAGCAGTTCTTC

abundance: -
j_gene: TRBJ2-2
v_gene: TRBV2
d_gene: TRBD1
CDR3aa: CASGTQGVGGELFF
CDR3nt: TGTGCCAGCGGTACACAGGGGGTCGGCGGGGAGCTGTTTTTT

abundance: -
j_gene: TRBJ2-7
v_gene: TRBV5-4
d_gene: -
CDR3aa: CASSSGRGTYEQYF
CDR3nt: TGTGCCAGCAGCTCCGGTCGGGGTACCTACGAGCAGTACTTC

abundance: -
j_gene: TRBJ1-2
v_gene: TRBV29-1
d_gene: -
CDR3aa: CSVRGANYGYTF
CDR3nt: TGCAGCGTTCGGGGGGCAAACTATGGCTACACCTTC

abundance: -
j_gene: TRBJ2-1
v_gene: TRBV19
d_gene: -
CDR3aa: CASSSGQAEQFF
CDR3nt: TGTGCCAGTAGTTCCGGACAAGCCGAGCAGTTCTTC

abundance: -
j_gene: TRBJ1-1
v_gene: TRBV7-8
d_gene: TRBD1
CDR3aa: CASSSGTGNTEAFF
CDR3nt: TGTGCCAGCAGCTCAGGGACAGGGAACACTGAAGCTTTCTTT

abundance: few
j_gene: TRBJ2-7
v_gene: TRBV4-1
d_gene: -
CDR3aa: CASSQIISTSTPYEQYF
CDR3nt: TGCGCCAGCAGCCAGATCATTTCAACCTCCACCCCCTACGAGCAGTACTTC

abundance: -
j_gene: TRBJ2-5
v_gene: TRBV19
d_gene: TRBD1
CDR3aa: CASSITGGEGMETQYF
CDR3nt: TGTGCCAGCAGTATTACAGGGGGCGAGGGTATGGAGACCCAGTACTTC

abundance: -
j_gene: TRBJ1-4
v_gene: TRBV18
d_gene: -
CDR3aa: CASSLDQGSANEKLFF
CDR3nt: TGTGCCAGCTCGCTCGACCAGGGTTCAGCTAATGAAAAACTGTTTTTT

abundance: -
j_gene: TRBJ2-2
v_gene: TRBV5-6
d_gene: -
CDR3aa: CASLRGNTGELFF
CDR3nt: TGTGCCAGCCTCAGGGGGAACACCGGGGAGCTGTTTTTT

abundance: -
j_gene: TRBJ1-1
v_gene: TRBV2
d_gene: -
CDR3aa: CASSDYRVGRLNTEAFF
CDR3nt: TGTGCCAGCAGTGATTATAGAGTAGGCCGATTAAACACTGAAGCTTTCTTT

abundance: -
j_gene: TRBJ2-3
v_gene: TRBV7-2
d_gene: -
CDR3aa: CASSLDETPVTDTQYF
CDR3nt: TGTGCCAGCAGCTTAGACGAGACCCCAGTCACAGATACGCAGTATTTT

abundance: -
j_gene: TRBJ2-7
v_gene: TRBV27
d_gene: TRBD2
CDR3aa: CASSLRAGGREQYF
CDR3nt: TGTGCCAGCAGTTTAAGAGCGGGGGGTCGCGAGCAGTACTTC

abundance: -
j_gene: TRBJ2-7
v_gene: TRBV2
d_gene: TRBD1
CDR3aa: CASSEVGTGNTLEQYF
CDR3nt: TGTGCCAGCAGTGAAGTCGGGACAGGGAATACATTAGAGCAGTACTTC

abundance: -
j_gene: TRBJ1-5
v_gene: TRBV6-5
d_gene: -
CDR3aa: CASGYRANSNQPQHF
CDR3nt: TGTGCCAGCGGTTACAGGGCAAATAGCAATCAGCCCCAGCATTTT

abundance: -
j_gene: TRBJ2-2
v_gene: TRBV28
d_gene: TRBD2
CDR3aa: CASSLWMGLAGGNTGELFF
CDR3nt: TGTGCCAGCAGTTTATGGATGGGACTAGCGGGGGGGAACACCGGGGAGCTGTTTTTT

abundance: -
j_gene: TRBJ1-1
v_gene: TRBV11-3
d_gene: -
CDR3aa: CASSLNFGGSAFF
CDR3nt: TGTGCCAGCAGCTTAAACTTCGGGGGTTCTGCTTTCTTT

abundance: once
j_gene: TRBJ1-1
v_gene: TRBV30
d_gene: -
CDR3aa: CAWSEPIGVIAEAFF
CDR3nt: TGTGCCTGGAGTGAACCGATCGGGGTAATCGCTGAAGCTTTCTTT

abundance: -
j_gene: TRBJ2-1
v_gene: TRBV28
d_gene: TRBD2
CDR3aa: CASSSLKLAGGQPQFF
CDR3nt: TGTGCCAGCAGCTCCTTGAAACTAGCGGGCGGGCAGCCGCAGTTCTTC

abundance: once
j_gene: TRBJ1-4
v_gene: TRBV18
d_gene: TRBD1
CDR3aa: CASSPYGTGNGEKLFF
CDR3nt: TGTGCCAGCTCACCATACGGGACAGGGAATGGTGAAAAACTGTTTTTT

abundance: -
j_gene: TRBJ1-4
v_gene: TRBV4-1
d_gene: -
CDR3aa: CASSQAHPRQGHSEKLFF
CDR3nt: TGCGCCAGCAGCCAAGCCCACCCACGGCAGGGGCACAGTGAAAAACTGTTTTTT

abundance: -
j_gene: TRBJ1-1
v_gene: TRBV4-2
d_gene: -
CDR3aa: CASSQVPTRGNTEAFF
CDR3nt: TGTGCCAGCAGCCAAGTCCCGACACGGGGAAACACTGAAGCTTTCTTT

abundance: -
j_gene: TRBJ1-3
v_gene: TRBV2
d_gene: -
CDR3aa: CASSLQGSGNTIYF
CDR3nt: TGTGCCAGCAGTCTCCAGGGCTCTGGAAACACCATATATTTT

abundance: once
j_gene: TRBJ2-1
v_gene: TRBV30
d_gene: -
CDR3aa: CAWSVSYEQFF
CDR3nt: TGTGCCTGGAGTGTTAGCTATGAGCAGTTCTTC

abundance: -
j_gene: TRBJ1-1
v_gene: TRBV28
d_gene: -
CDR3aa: CASSLRWKTEAFF
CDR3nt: TGTGCCAGCAGCCTGAGATGGAAGACTGAAGCTTTCTTT

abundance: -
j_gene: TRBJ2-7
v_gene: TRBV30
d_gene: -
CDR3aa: CAWSGSIEQYF
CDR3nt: TGTGCCTGGAGTGGGAGTATCGAGCAGTACTTC

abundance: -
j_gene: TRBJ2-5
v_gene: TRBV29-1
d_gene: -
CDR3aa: CSVAIQETQYF
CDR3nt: TGCAGCGTTGCCATCCAAGAGACCCAGTACTTC

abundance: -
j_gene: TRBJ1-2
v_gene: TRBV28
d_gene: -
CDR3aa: CASSLVGAKGYTF
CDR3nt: TGTGCCAGCAGTTTAGTGGGGGCAAAGGGCTACACCTTC

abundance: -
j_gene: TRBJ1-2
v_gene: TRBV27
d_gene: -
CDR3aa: CASSFSRNYGYTF
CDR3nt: TGTGCCAGCAGTTTCTCCAGGAACTATGGCTACACCTTC

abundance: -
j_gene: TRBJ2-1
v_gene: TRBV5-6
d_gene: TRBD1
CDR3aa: CASQIWGQGYNEQFF
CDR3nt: TGTGCCAGTCAAATCTGGGGACAGGGATACAATGAGCAGTTCTTC

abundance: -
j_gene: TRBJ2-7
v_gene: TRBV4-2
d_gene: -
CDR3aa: CASSQERQDDHIAYEQYF
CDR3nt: TGTGCCAGCAGCCAAGAGAGACAGGATGACCACATAGCATACGAGCAGTACTTC

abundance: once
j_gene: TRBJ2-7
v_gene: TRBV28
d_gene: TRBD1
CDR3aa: CASSLRDRGYEQYF
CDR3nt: TGTGCCAGCAGTTTGAGGGACAGGGGCTACGAGCAGTACTTC